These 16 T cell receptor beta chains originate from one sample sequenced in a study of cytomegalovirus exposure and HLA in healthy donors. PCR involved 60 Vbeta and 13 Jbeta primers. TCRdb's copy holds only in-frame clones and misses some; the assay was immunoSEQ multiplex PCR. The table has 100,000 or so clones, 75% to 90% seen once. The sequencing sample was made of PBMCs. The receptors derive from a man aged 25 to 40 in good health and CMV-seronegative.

The CDR3 DNA sequence: TGTGCCAGCAGCCCCAGACTAGCTCGGGAGACCCAGTACTTC. Translating gives CASSPRLARETQYF. The chain joins TRBV7-8 to TRBJ2-5, with 7 positions matching TRBD2. V was pared by 5 bases and J by 5 bases, with 8 bases of the junction left unmatched. This CDR3 has 14 residues. Germline V gene data show CDR1 as SGHVS and CDR2 as FQNEAQ.

CDR3 residues: CASSEGANSPQETQYF. CDR3 in DNA: TGTGCCAGCAGTGAAGGGGCCAACTCCCCCCAAGAGACCCAGTACTTC. The V and J genes are TRBV6-1 and TRBJ2-5; D gene uncertain. CDR1 and CDR2 from the germline V gene are MNHNS and SASEGT. The ends were cut back, 1 base at V and 1 base at J, with 13 bases in the middle. The length of the CDR3 is 16 residues.

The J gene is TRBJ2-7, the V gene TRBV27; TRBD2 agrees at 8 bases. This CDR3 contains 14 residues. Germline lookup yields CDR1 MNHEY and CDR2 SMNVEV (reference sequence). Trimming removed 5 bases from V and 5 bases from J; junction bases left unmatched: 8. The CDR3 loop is CASSPGGAVNEQYF. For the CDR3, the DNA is TGTGCCAGCAGTCCCGGGGGGGCCGTAAACGAGCAGTACTTC.

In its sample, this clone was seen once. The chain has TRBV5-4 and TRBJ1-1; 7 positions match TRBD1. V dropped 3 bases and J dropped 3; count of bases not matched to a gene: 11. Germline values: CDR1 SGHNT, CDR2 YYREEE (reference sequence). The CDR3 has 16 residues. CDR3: CASSSLTGARDTEAFF. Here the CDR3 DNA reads TGTGCCAGCAGCTCGTTAACAGGGGCGCGGGACACTGAAGCTTTCTTT.

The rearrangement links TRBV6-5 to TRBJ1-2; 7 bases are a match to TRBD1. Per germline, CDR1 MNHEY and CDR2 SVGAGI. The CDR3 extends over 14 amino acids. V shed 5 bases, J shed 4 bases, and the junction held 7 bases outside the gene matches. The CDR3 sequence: CASSQGQASYGYTF. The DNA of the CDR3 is TGTGCCAGCAGTCAAGGACAGGCCAGCTATGGCTACACCTTC.

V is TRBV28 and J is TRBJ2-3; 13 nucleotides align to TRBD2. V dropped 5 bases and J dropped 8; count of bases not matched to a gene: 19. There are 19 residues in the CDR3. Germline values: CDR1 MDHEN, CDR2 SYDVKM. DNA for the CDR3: TGTGCCAGCAGTAACTACTACCGTGAGGGACTAGCGGGGAGGGCTACGCAGTATTTT. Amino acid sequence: CASSNYYREGLAGRATQYF. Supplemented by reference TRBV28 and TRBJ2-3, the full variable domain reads DVKVTQSSRYLVKRTGEKVFLECVQDMDHENMFWYRQDPGLGLRLIYFSYDVKMKEKGDIPEGYSVSREKKERFSLILESASTNQTSMYLCASSNYYREGLAGRATQYFGPGTRLTVL.

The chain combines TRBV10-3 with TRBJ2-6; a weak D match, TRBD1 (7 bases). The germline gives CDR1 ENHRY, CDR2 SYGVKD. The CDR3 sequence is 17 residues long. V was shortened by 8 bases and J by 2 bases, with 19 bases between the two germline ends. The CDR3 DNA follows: TGTGCCATCGGGGGGACAGTTCTGAGAGCTGGGGCCAACGTCCTGACTTTC. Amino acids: CAIGGTVLRAGANVLTF.

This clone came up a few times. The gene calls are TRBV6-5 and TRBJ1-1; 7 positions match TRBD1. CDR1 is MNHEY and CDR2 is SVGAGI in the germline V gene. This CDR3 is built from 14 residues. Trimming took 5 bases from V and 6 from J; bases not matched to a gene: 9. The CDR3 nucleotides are TGTGCCAGCAGTAACAACAGGGGCCGGCCTGAAGCTTTCTTT. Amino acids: CASSNNRGRPEAFF.

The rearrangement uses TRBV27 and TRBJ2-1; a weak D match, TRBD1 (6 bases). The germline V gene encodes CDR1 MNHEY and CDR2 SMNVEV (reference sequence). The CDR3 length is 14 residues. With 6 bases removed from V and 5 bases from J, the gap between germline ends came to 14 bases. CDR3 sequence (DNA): TGTGCCAGCAGACCGGCGGCAGGGGACAATGAGCAGTTCTTC. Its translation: CASRPAAGDNEQFF.

The CDR3 DNA reads TGCGCCAGCACGGACAGTCCCCCCTACGAGCAGTACTTC. Protein product: CASTDSPPYEQYF. The chain carries TRBV5-1 and TRBJ2-7; weak D call: TRBD1 (6 bases). This CDR3 comprises 13 residues. V lost 6 bases and J 2 bases, leaving 12 bases between the germline ends. CDR1 is SGHRS, CDR2 YFSETQ, per germline.

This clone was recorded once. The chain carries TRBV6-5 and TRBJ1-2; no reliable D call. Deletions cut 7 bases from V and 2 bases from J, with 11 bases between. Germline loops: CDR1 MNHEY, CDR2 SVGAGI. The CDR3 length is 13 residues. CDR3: CASKNAGNYGYTF. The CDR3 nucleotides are TGTGCCAGCAAGAACGCGGGGAACTATGGCTACACCTTC.

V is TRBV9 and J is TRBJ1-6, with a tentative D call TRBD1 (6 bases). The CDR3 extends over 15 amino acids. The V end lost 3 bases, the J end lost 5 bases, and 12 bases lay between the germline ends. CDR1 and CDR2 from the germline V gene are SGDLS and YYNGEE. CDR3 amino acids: CASSGLGQDNSPLHF. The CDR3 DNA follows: TGTGCCAGCAGCGGTTTGGGACAAGATAATTCACCCCTCCACTTT.

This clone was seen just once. CDR3 protein: CASSVGQSYEQYF. The CDR3 DNA is TGTGCCAGCAGCGTAGGACAGTCCTACGAGCAGTACTTC. V usage is TRBV9 and J usage is TRBJ2-7; weak D call: TRBD1 (5 bases). Germline V gene lookup returns CDR1 SGDLS and CDR2 YYNGEE. The CDR3 has 13 amino acids. V was clipped by 0 bases and J by 1 base, with 5 bases between them.

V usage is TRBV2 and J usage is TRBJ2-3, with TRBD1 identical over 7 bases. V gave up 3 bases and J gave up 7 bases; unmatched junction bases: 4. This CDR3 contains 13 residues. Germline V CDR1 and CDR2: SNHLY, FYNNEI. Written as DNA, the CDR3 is TGTGCCAGCAGTGAGAACAGGGGATATACGCAGTATTTT. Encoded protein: CASSENRGYTQYF.

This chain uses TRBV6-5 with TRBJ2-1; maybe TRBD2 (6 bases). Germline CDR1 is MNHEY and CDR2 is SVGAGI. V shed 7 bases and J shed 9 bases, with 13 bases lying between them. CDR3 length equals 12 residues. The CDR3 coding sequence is TGTGCCAGCACCCGCCTGGGGGGTGAGCAGTTCTTC. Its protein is CASTRLGGEQFF.

The CDR3 here is CASSLAGGLSYGAFF. The CDR3 DNA reads as TGTGCCAGCAGCTTAGCGGGGGGTCTGAGCTATGGAGCTTTCTTT. V is TRBV7-9 and J is TRBJ1-1, with D perhaps matching TRBD1 (5 bases). The CDR3 is 15 residues long. Germline assignment: CDR1 SEHNR and CDR2 FQNEAQ (reference sequence). Trimming took off 0 bases at V and 10 bases at J, with 18 bases between the two ends.